Following are 29 T cell receptor beta chains from one sample sequenced in a study of T cell responses to AZD1222 COVID-19 vaccine. TCRdb's copy holds only in-frame clones and misses some; the assay was immunoSEQ multiplex PCR. The table lists about 86,000 clones, more than 70% of them singletons, with roughly 2.3% in the top ten. This material consisted of peripheral blood, taken on day 0 of AZD1222 vaccination. The receptor set was obtained from an adult in good health.

This chain uses TRBV11-2 with TRBJ2-3; tentative D call: TRBD2 (6 bases). In germline, CDR1 is SGHAT, CDR2 FQNNGV. CDR3 length: 15 amino acids. Trimming took 5 bases from V and 2 from J, leaving 14 bases between them. The CDR3 DNA is TGTGCCAGCAGCCCTCTAGCGTTCAACACAGATACGCAGTATTTT. Protein product: CASSPLAFNTDTQYF.

This clone appeared a single time. This chain uses TRBV3-1 (or the pseudogene TRBV3-2) with TRBJ2-5; the D gene is possibly TRBD2 (5 bases). V lost 2 bases and J 0 bases, leaving 10 bases between the germline ends. The CDR3 totals 15 residues. CDR1 is LGHDT, CDR2 YNNKEL, per germline (reference sequence). The CDR3 region has the DNA TGTGCCAGCAGCCAATCTAGCCAGTACCAAGAGACCCAGTACTTC. Translating gives CASSQSSQYQETQYF.

J is TRBJ1-4 and V is TRBV5-1, with no clear D. Germline V gives CDR1 SGHRS, CDR2 YFSETQ. This CDR3 has 14 amino acids. V was cut by 1 base and J by 2 bases, with 6 bases left in between. As DNA, the CDR3 is TGCGCCAGCAGCTTGCAAGGGACTAATGAAAAACTGTTTTTT. This sequence encodes CASSLQGTNEKLFF.

The chain is built from TRBV18 and TRBJ2-3; TRBD2 agrees at 8 bases. CDR1 KGHSH and CDR2 LQKENI come from the germline V gene. Germline trimming cut 2 bases from V and 2 bases from J; bases unmatched to any gene: 6. The CDR3 runs 16 residues. This CDR3 is CASSPMAGGLTDTQYF. CDR3 DNA: TGTGCCAGCTCACCAATGGCGGGGGGACTCACAGATACGCAGTATTTT.

The CDR3 spells CASSFGTSPSYEQYF. Here the CDR3 DNA reads TGTGCCAGCAGCTTTGGGACTAGCCCTTCCTACGAGCAGTACTTC. The V call is TRBV7-2, the J call TRBJ2-7; 9 bases line up with TRBD2. This CDR3 spans 15 amino acids. Germline V gives CDR1 SGHTA, CDR2 FQGNSA. V shed 3 bases, J shed 1 base, and the junction held 4 bases outside the gene matches.

This rearrangement joins TRBV3-1 (or the pseudogene TRBV3-2) to TRBJ2-7; TRBD1 matches at 7 bases. This CDR3 has 13 amino acids. The V segment lost 1 base and the J segment 6 bases; nucleotides outside the gene matches: 3. Germline lookup yields CDR1 LGHDT and CDR2 YNNKEL (reference sequence). The CDR3 loop is CASSQVDRAEQYF. The CDR3 coding sequence is TGTGCCAGCAGCCAAGTTGACAGGGCCGAGCAGTACTTC.

The rearrangement joins TRBV24-1 to TRBJ2-3, with D unresolved. The CDR3 has 16 amino acids. Trimming cost V 2 bases and J 0 bases, with 11 bases left between them. Germline lookup yields CDR1 KGHDR and CDR2 SFDVKD. For the CDR3, the DNA is TGTGCCACCAGTGATTGTTTCCCACCTAGCACAGATACGCAGTATTTT. This translates into CATSDCFPPSTDTQYF.

This sequence joins TRBV19 and TRBJ2-6; tentatively, D is TRBD1 (6 bases). Germline values: CDR1 LNHDA, CDR2 SQIVND (reference sequence). V gave up 9 bases and J gave up 4 bases, with 16 bases separating them. There are 15 residues in the CDR3. DNA for the CDR3: TGTGCCAGCAAAACCCCAGGGGCCGGGGCCAACGTCCTGACTTTC. Amino acids: CASKTPGAGANVLTF.

The DNA of the CDR3 is TGCGCCAGCAGCTTGGGACAGGGGTCCTACGAGCAGTACTTC. This codes for CASSLGQGSYEQYF. V gene TRBV5-1 combines with J gene TRBJ2-7; TRBD1 matches at 8 bases. Germline assignment: CDR1 SGHRS and CDR2 YFSETQ. After removal of 0 bases from V and 1 base from J, the junction contained 0 bases not matched to a gene. This CDR3 spans 14 amino acids.

The chain is built from TRBV6-1 and TRBJ2-1; TRBD2 matches 11 bases. J lost 5 bases, V lost 3 bases, and 3 bases had no gene match. This CDR3 is 15 amino acids long. Germline CDR1 is MNHNS and CDR2 is SASEGT. The CDR3 DNA reads TGTGCCAGCAGTGATGGACTAGCGGGCCACAATGAGCAGTTCTTC. Residues: CASSDGLAGHNEQFF.

V usage is TRBV20-1 and J usage is TRBJ2-7; no clear D. The CDR3 is 11 residues long. V was shortened by 1 base and J by 7 bases, with 8 bases between the two germline ends. The germline V gene encodes CDR1 DFQATT and CDR2 SNEGSKA (reference sequence). The CDR3 region has the DNA TGCAGTGCTAGAGCTCGGGTTGAGCAGTACTTC. It encodes CSARARVEQYF.

This clone has a handful of counts. This chain links TRBV7-8 with TRBJ1-5, with D perhaps TRBD1 (5 bases). The germline gives CDR1 SGHVS, CDR2 FQNEAQ. V gave up 3 bases and J gave up 6 bases, with 15 bases separating them. This CDR3 is built from 15 residues. In nucleotides, the CDR3 is TGTGCCAGCAGCTTGGTTTCCGGGGCGGCTCAGCCCCAGCATTTT. Residues: CASSLVSGAAQPQHF.

The chain has TRBV27 and TRBJ1-1; a weak D match, TRBD1 (6 bases). Trimming cost V 3 bases and J 4 bases, with 18 bases left between them. The CDR3 runs to 16 residues. The germline V gene has CDR1 MNHEY and CDR2 SMNVEV (reference sequence). The DNA for the CDR3 is TGTGCCAGCAGTTTTCGGGTGGGGGGCCCGGGCACTGAAGCTTTCTTT. Translation: CASSFRVGGPGTEAFF.

This chain joins TRBV6-2 or TRBV6-3 and TRBJ2-6; tentative D call: TRBD1 (6 bases). CDR3 size: 18 residues. The germline V gene encodes CDR1 MNHEY and CDR2 SVGEGT. Deletions cut 2 bases from V and 0 bases from J, with 14 bases between. The CDR3 protein is CASSYLRGKSSGANVLTF. For the CDR3, the DNA is TGTGCCAGCAGTTACCTCAGGGGTAAATCCTCTGGGGCCAACGTCCTGACTTTC.

The J gene is TRBJ1-1, the V gene TRBV11-2, with 8 bases identical to TRBD1. The CDR3 length is 13 residues. Germline CDR1 is SGHAT and CDR2 is FQNNGV. V gave up 4 bases and J gave up 10 bases; unmatched junction bases: 8. DNA of the CDR3: TGTGCCAGCAGCTCCCACAGGGGGTCCTCAGCTTTCTTT. Translation gives CASSSHRGSSAFF.

The V gene is TRBV2, the J gene TRBJ2-2; D call uncertain. V was clipped by 2 bases and J by 6 bases, with 7 bases between them. The germline gives CDR1 SNHLY, CDR2 FYNNEI. The CDR3 consists of 13 residues. This CDR3 is CASSERIAGELFF. In DNA, the CDR3 is TGTGCCAGCAGTGAAAGGATTGCCGGGGAGCTGTTTTTT.

J is TRBJ1-2 and V is TRBV3-1 (or the pseudogene TRBV3-2); D possibly corresponds to TRBD1 (5 bases). Germline lookup yields CDR1 LGHDT and CDR2 YNNKEL (reference sequence). V lost 4 bases, J lost 4 bases, and 13 bases lay in between. CDR3 size: 14 residues. The CDR3 is CASSRGDAAYGYTF. In DNA, the CDR3 is TGTGCCAGCAGCCGGGGGGACGCCGCCTATGGCTACACCTTC.

The chain carries TRBV10-3 and TRBJ2-2; D ambiguous. The CDR3 contains 14 residues. Trimming left V 2 bases short and J 4 bases short, with 8 bases between. The germline V gene has CDR1 ENHRY and CDR2 SYGVKD. Here the CDR3 DNA reads TGTGCCATCAGTGAGATGGCCTCCACCGGGGAGCTGTTTTTT. It encodes CAISEMASTGELFF.

The chain's CDR3 is CASREWGGNQPQHF. The CDR3 nucleotides read TGTGCCAGCAGGGAATGGGGTGGCAATCAGCCCCAGCATTTT. The gene calls are TRBV5-8 and TRBJ1-5; D uncertain. This CDR3 region has 14 residues. From germline, CDR1 is SGHTS and CDR2 YDEGEE. V was trimmed by 5 bases and J by 2 bases, leaving 11 bases between them.

V and J are TRBV7-2 and TRBJ1-1; TRBD1 matches at 7 bases. There are 14 residues in the CDR3. Germline V lookup: CDR1 SGHTA, CDR2 FQGNSA. Unmatched junction bases numbered 6, after V lost 2 bases and J lost 6 bases. The chain's CDR3 is CASSLTGASAEAFF. The CDR3 region has the DNA TGTGCCAGCAGCTTAACAGGGGCAAGCGCTGAAGCTTTCTTT.

The chain employs TRBV20-1 and TRBJ1-1; D ambiguous. V was cut by 3 bases and J by 1 base, with 6 bases left in between. The germline CDR1 and CDR2 sequences are DFQATT and SNEGSKA (reference sequence). The CDR3 is made up of 12 amino acids. As DNA, the CDR3 is TGCAGTGCTAGTCGGCAGAACACTGAAGCTTTCTTT. The encoded protein is CSASRQNTEAFF.

This chain connects TRBV10-3 to TRBJ1-6; the D gene is possibly TRBD1 (5 bases). The CDR3 contains 16 residues. Germline CDR1 and CDR2: ENHRY and SYGVKD. Trimming cost V 3 bases and J 7 bases, with 16 bases left between them. The DNA for the CDR3 is TGTGCCATCAGTGATTCTGGAGGGGAGATGAATTCACCCCTCCACTTT. Encoded protein: CAISDSGGEMNSPLHF.

The chain combines TRBV5-6 with TRBJ2-2, with D possibly being TRBD2 (6 bases). The CDR3 has 16 residues. Germline V gene lookup returns CDR1 SGHDT and CDR2 YYEEEE. V lost 2 bases to trimming and J lost 2 bases, with 13 bases between them. Written as DNA, the CDR3 is TGTGCCAGCAGCTTAAGGGAGGCAGGCAACACCGGGGAGCTGTTTTTT. Protein: CASSLREAGNTGELFF.

The count of this clone is one. J is TRBJ1-2 and V is TRBV12-3 or TRBV12-4; D is perhaps TRBD1 (5 bases). Trimming shortened V by 5 bases and J by 3 bases, and 10 bases separated the two germline ends. CDR3 length equals 13 residues. The CDR3 is CASSQQGYYGYTF. The CDR3 DNA is TGTGCCAGCAGTCAGCAGGGATACTATGGCTACACCTTC.

This chain connects TRBV6-5 to TRBJ1-1, with 8 nucleotides matching TRBD1. The trim removed 2 bases at V and 7 bases at J, leaving 3 bases unmatched. Per germline, CDR1 MNHEY and CDR2 SVGAGI. The CDR3 covers 13 residues. The CDR3 sequence: CASSYIGTGEAFF. The CDR3 DNA is TGTGCCAGCAGTTACATAGGGACAGGTGAAGCTTTCTTT.

The chain is built from TRBV3-1 (or the pseudogene TRBV3-2) and TRBJ1-3, with 9 bases fitting TRBD1. Looked up from germline, CDR1 is LGHDT and CDR2 is YNNKEL (reference sequence). The CDR3 consists of 15 residues. V was clipped by 4 bases and J by 3 bases; unmatched bases: 4. CDR3 protein: CASSRQGGGGNTIYF. CDR3 in DNA: TGTGCCAGCAGCCGACAGGGGGGCGGTGGAAACACCATATATTTT.

The V gene is TRBV5-3, the J gene TRBJ2-5, with 10 bases identical to TRBD2. TRBV5-3 carries the ORF label, with uncertain function. V lost 10 bases and J lost 1; bases outside the gene matches: 4. The CDR3 has 13 amino acids. The CDR3, as DNA: TGTGCCGGTGGACTAGCGGTCCAAGAGACCCAGTACTTC. It is translated as CAGGLAVQETQYF.

This clone is labeled as medium-sized. V usage is TRBV3-1 (or the pseudogene TRBV3-2) and J usage is TRBJ1-1; D ambiguous. The CDR3 is made up of 14 amino acids. Germline assignment: CDR1 LGHDT and CDR2 YNNKEL (reference sequence). Trimming took off 4 bases at V and 0 bases at J, with 9 bases between the two ends. CDR3 DNA: TGTGCCAGCAGCCGCCAGGAGATGAACACTGAAGCTTTCTTT. Protein: CASSRQEMNTEAFF.

The chain links TRBV12-2 to TRBJ1-1; the D call TRBD1 from the table was never checked on the DNA. TRBV12-2 is termed a pseudogene. The CDR3 covers 18 residues. The CDR3 is CASRLPGIKLRVNTEAFF. CDR3 sequence (DNA): TGTGCAAGTCGCTTGCCAGGGATCAAGCTACGGGTGAACACTGAAGCTTTCTTT.